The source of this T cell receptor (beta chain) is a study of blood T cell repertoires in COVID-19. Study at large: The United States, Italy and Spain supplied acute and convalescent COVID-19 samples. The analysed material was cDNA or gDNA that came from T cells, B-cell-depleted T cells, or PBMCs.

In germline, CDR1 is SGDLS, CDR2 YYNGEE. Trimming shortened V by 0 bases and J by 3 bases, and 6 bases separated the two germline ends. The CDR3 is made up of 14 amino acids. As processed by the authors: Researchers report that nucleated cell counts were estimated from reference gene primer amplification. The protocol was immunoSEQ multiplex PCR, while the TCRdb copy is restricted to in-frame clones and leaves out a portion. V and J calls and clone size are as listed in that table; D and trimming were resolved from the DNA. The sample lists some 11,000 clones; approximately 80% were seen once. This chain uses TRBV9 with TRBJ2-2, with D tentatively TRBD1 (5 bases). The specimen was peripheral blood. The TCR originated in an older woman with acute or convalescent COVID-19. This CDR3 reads CASSVGGYTGELFF. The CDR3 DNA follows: TGTGCCAGCAGCGTAGGGGGCTACACCGGGGAGCTGTTTTTT.